The source of this T cell receptor beta chain is a study of technical replicates of blood from several donors. The CDR3 has 13 residues. Per the germline V gene, CDR1 is SGHVS and CDR2 is FNYEAQ. V gave up 4 bases and J gave up 8 bases; unmatched junction bases: 7. Clones were read by immunoSEQ multiplex PCR, and TCRdb kept only the in-frame ones, dropping some. The sample gives around 79,000 clones, over 90% of which show up once; around 0.37% is in the top ten. This receptor was taken from a human donor in good health. The chain is built from TRBV7-6 and TRBJ1-1; TRBD1 matches 7 bases. Sequenced sample: T cells isolated from PBMCs. CDR3 coding DNA: TGTGCCAGCAGCTCCGGAACAGGGGACGAAGCTTTCTTT. This encodes CASSSGTGDEAFF. Filled out from reference TRBV7-6 and TRBJ1-1, the complete variable domain reads GAGVSQSPRYKVTKRGQDVALRCDPISGHVSLYWYRQALGQGPEFLTYFNYEAQQDKSGLPNDRFSAERPEGSISTLTIQRTEQRDSAMYRCASSSGTGDEAFFGQGTRLTVV.